These 24 T cell receptor beta chains share one sample of origin, sequenced in a study of blood T cell repertoires in COVID-19. The data were produced by immunoSEQ multiplex PCR, yet TCRdb's version contains in-frame clones alone and is incomplete. The sample holds some 240,000 clones, 65% to 85% seen once. Sequenced: peripheral blood. Source of these receptors: a woman aged 40 to 55 who had recovered from COVID-19.

This chain connects TRBV3-1 (or the pseudogene TRBV3-2) to TRBJ2-2; a weak D match, TRBD2 (6 bases). This CDR3 region has 15 residues. CDR1 and CDR2 from the germline V gene are LGHDT and YNNKEL (reference sequence). Trimming took 1 base from V and 7 from J, leaving 13 bases between them. The CDR3 reads CASSQVFRGIGELFF. The CDR3 DNA follows: TGTGCCAGCAGCCAAGTATTTCGGGGGATCGGGGAGCTGTTTTTT.

This clone appeared once. The chain carries TRBV27 and TRBJ1-5; 7 bases align to TRBD1. Germline V gene sequence: CDR1 MNHEY, CDR2 SMNVEV (reference sequence). V shed 6 bases and J 5 bases; nucleotides not matched to a gene: 7. This CDR3 region has 14 residues. CDR3: CASSPGGFYQPQHF. CDR3 in DNA: TGTGCCAGCAGCCCAGGGGGATTCTATCAGCCCCAGCATTTT.

CDR3 nucleotide sequence: TGTGCCAGCAGCGCTACAGGGGAGTCATCCTACGAGCAGTACTTC. This encodes CASSATGESSYEQYF. The rearrangement uses TRBV9 and TRBJ2-7; TRBD1 agrees at 7 bases. V was clipped by 3 bases and J by 1 base; unmatched bases: 7. Germline-derived CDR1 and CDR2 are SGDLS and YYNGEE. The CDR3 loop spans 15 amino acids.

The gene calls are TRBV3-1 (or the pseudogene TRBV3-2) and TRBJ1-6; no reliable D call. V lost 3 bases, J lost 0 bases, and 12 bases lay in between. There are 17 residues in the CDR3. Germline V gene data show CDR1 as LGHDT and CDR2 as YNNKEL (reference sequence). DNA for the CDR3: TGTGCCAGCAGCCATCTCGGGGTCAGCTCCTATAATTCACCCCTCCACTTT. This translates into CASSHLGVSSYNSPLHF.

The genes are TRBV5-1 and TRBJ1-1; 7 nucleotides match TRBD1. CDR3 size: 16 residues. Per the germline V gene, CDR1 is SGHRS and CDR2 is YFSETQ. V lost 3 bases and J lost 8; bases outside the gene matches: 16. The CDR3 sequence: CASSSWTGAGSAEAFF. The DNA of the CDR3 is TGCGCCAGCAGCTCGTGGACAGGAGCGGGTAGTGCGGAAGCTTTCTTT.

This chain connects TRBV10-3 to TRBJ1-5; D unresolved. CDR1 is ENHRY and CDR2 is SYGVKD in the germline V gene. The V end was cut by 2 bases, the J end by 2 bases, with 7 bases between. The CDR3 totals 14 residues. The CDR3 loop reads CAISEGRGNQPQHF. The DNA for the CDR3 is TGTGCCATCAGTGAGGGGAGGGGCAATCAGCCCCAGCATTTT.

V gene TRBV4-1 combines with J gene TRBJ2-7; 8 bases are shared with TRBD1. V lost 4 bases to trimming and J lost 2 bases; unmatched junction nucleotides: 1. Germline CDR1 reads MGHRA; CDR2 reads YSYEKL. The CDR3 is 13 residues long. The DNA for the CDR3 is TGCGCCAGCAGCCGGACAGGGACCTACGAGCAGTACTTC. This codes for CASSRTGTYEQYF.

This clone was seen a handful of times. The chain recombines TRBV30 with TRBJ1-6, with D possibly TRBD1 on 5 matching bases. The V gene's germline CDR1 is GTSNPN and CDR2 SVGIG (reference sequence). V lost 3 bases and J lost 11, with 14 bases in between. The CDR3 sequence is 13 residues long. CDR3 bases: TGTGCCTGGAGGGTTAGCAGGGTTACACCCCTCCACTTT. This translates into CAWRVSRVTPLHF.

This clone was picked up one time. It is unclear where the CDR3 begins or ends on the DNA, so no DNA is shown, and the CDR3 is as TCRdb lists it. This chain uses TRBV2 with TRBJ2-3; the table's D call TRBD1 went unverified against the DNA. Germline loops: CDR1 SNHLY, CDR2 FYNNEI. The CDR3 numbers 15 amino acids, ends counted. The CDR3 is CASSTSTSSTDTQYF.

The V call is TRBV5-6, the J call TRBJ1-1, with 10 nucleotides matching TRBD1. Trimming took 4 bases from V and 1 from J; bases not matched to a gene: 4. The germline gives CDR1 SGHDT, CDR2 YYEEEE. This CDR3 spans 15 amino acids. CDR3 DNA sequence: TGTGCCAGCAGCCGGACAGGGGGGGCGAACACTGAAGCTTTCTTT. Its translation: CASSRTGGANTEAFF.

A single count supports this clone. J is TRBJ2-4 and V is TRBV5-1; TRBD1 is a possible D gene (5 bases). Germline V gives CDR1 SGHRS, CDR2 YFSETQ. The germline V and J ends were trimmed by 3 bases and 6 bases, with 13 bases remaining between them. This CDR3 is built from 14 residues. This CDR3 is CASSSPEGANIQYF. CDR3 DNA: TGCGCCAGCAGCTCGCCGGAAGGGGCAAACATTCAGTACTTC.

This clone was seen ten or more times. The rearrangement links TRBV5-1 to TRBJ1-2; TRBD1 agrees at 8 bases. Germline values: CDR1 SGHRS, CDR2 YFSETQ. The CDR3 runs 13 residues. Losses at the gene ends were 4 bases for V and 3 bases for J; bases not matched to a gene: 2. Written as DNA, the CDR3 is TGCGCCAGCAGCCTACAGGGGGACTATGGCTACACCTTC. Its translation is CASSLQGDYGYTF.

V gene TRBV4-2 combines with J gene TRBJ1-2, with TRBD1 matching 9 bases. The CDR3 consists of 14 residues. The germline V gene has CDR1 LGHNA and CDR2 YNFKEQ. The ends lost 4 bases at V and 6 bases at J; junction bases unmatched: 6. Here the CDR3 DNA reads TGTGCCAGCAGCCTTACCGGGACAGGGAATGGCTACACCTTC. The encoded protein is CASSLTGTGNGYTF.

This clone was recorded many times. The chain couples TRBV7-2 to TRBJ2-1; 7 bases align to TRBD1. Trimming removed 6 bases from V and 7 bases from J; junction bases left unmatched: 12. The germline V gene has CDR1 SGHTA and CDR2 FQGNSA. The CDR3 covers 15 residues. The CDR3 here is CASRGLGQLPNEQFF. The CDR3 DNA follows: TGTGCCAGCAGGGGTCTGGGACAGCTCCCAAATGAGCAGTTCTTC.

This clone showed up just a few times. CDR3 in DNA: TGTGCCACCAGTGACCCGACATGGGATCAGCCCCAGCATTTT. This codes for CATSDPTWDQPQHF. The V gene is TRBV24-1, the J gene TRBJ1-5; D ambiguous. V lost 4 bases and J 5 bases, leaving 11 bases between the germline ends. The CDR3 runs 14 residues. Germline V gene lookup returns CDR1 KGHDR and CDR2 SFDVKD.

V is TRBV5-4 and J is TRBJ2-5, with 10 bases that match TRBD2. The V gene end was trimmed by 4 bases and the J gene end by 4 bases; junction bases not matched to a gene: 10. The germline gives CDR1 SGHNT, CDR2 YYREEE (reference sequence). The CDR3 sequence is 16 residues long. CDR3 bases: TGTGCCAGCAGCCCGGGCGCTAGCGGGGGTGGAGAGACCCAGTACTTC. Its protein product is CASSPGASGGGETQYF.

The J gene is TRBJ2-3, the V gene TRBV3-1 (or the pseudogene TRBV3-2), with D possibly matching TRBD2 (5 bases). Germline lookup yields CDR1 LGHDT and CDR2 YNNKEL (reference sequence). CDR3 size: 14 residues. V was cut by 8 bases and J by 4 bases, with 16 bases left in between. This CDR3 is CASGVGIGADTQYF. CDR3 coding DNA: TGTGCCAGCGGAGTTGGGATCGGGGCAGATACGCAGTATTTT.

V usage is TRBV7-3 and J usage is TRBJ2-3, with 14 nucleotides matching TRBD2. Per the germline V gene, CDR1 is SGHTA and CDR2 is FQGTGA. Trimming cost V 5 bases and J 8 bases; bases outside gene matches: 3. The CDR3 is 14 amino acids. In DNA form, the CDR3 reads TGTGCCAGCAGCCCGGGGACTAGCGGGGGTACGCAGTATTTT. It yields the protein CASSPGTSGGTQYF. Full variable domain (rest looked up from reference TRBV7-3 and TRBJ2-3): GAGVSQTPSNKVTEKGKYVELRCDPISGHTALYWYRQSLGQGPEFLIYFQGTGAADDSGLPNDRFFAVRPEGSVSTLKIQRTERGDSAVYLCASSPGTSGGTQYFGPGTRLTVL.

This clone was seen a handful of times. The rearrangement uses TRBV4-1 and TRBJ1-6; 9 nucleotides agree with TRBD1. Germline values: CDR1 MGHRA, CDR2 YSYEKL. The trim removed 0 bases at V and 10 bases at J, leaving 4 bases unmatched. This CDR3 comprises 15 residues. The CDR3 DNA follows: TGCGCCAGCAGCCAAGAGGGACAGGGAACGTCACCCCTCCACTTT. Encoded protein: CASSQEGQGTSPLHF.

The chain is built from TRBV5-1 and TRBJ2-1; TRBD1 aligns across 7 bases. CDR3 length equals 15 residues. Per the germline V gene, CDR1 is SGHRS and CDR2 is YFSETQ. The trim removed 1 base at V and 6 bases at J, leaving 7 bases unmatched. The CDR3 region is CASSLRSGGGNEQFF. The CDR3 DNA sequence: TGCGCCAGCAGCTTGAGGTCAGGGGGTGGCAATGAGCAGTTCTTC.

This sequence joins TRBV10-3 and TRBJ2-7, with D possibly matching TRBD2 (5 bases). This CDR3 contains 11 residues. Germline-derived CDR1 and CDR2 are ENHRY and SYGVKD. Trimming shortened V by 4 bases and J by 5 bases, and 6 bases separated the two germline ends. The CDR3 DNA reads TGTGCCATCAGTGCGACTAACGAGCAGTACTTC. Translation gives CAISATNEQYF.

V usage is TRBV2 and J usage is TRBJ1-2; D call uncertain. V was shortened by 5 bases and J by 7 bases, with 8 bases between the two germline ends. Per the germline V gene, CDR1 is SNHLY and CDR2 is FYNNEI. This CDR3 spans 11 amino acids. CDR3 DNA sequence: TGTGCCAGCAGTCAGGATTCTGGCTACACCTTC. This encodes CASSQDSGYTF.

This clone was seen more than once but under ten times. The CDR3: CASSSLGELSNYGYTF. The CDR3 region has the DNA TGCGCCAGCAGCTCGCTCGGAGAGCTGTCTAACTATGGCTACACCTTC. The J gene is TRBJ1-2, the V gene TRBV5-1; D gene uncertain. Germline V gene sequence: CDR1 SGHRS, CDR2 YFSETQ. With 3 bases removed from V and 0 bases from J, the gap between germline ends came to 15 bases. The CDR3 loop spans 16 amino acids.

The chain is built from TRBV30 and TRBJ1-5; D not resolved. V was cut by 1 base and J by 0 bases, with 10 bases left in between. CDR1 and CDR2 (germline): GTSNPN, SVGIG (reference sequence). This CDR3 has 15 amino acids. The CDR3 region has the DNA TGTGCCTGGAGTGCCCTATCCGGTAGCAATCAGCCCCAGCATTTT. Its translation is CAWSALSGSNQPQHF.